The 12 T cell receptor beta chains below were found in one sample sequenced in a study of blood T cell repertoires in COVID-19. Profiled with immunoSEQ multiplex PCR; TCRdb holds only in-frame clones, not every one. Here the sample spans about 180,000 clones, 65% to 85% being singletons. The specimen sequenced was PBMCs or T cells enriched from blood (not recorded which). The receptors here all came from a woman in her forties with acute COVID-19.

The chain couples TRBV19 to TRBJ1-2; D is unclear. With 0 bases removed from V and 9 bases from J, the gap between germline ends came to 11 bases. This CDR3 is built from 13 residues. Germline V lookup: CDR1 LNHDA, CDR2 SQIVND (reference sequence). The CDR3 DNA reads as TGTGCCAGTAGTATAGAGCGATCTCCTAGCTACACCTTC. This sequence encodes CASSIERSPSYTF.

V and J are TRBV30 and TRBJ1-1; weak D call: TRBD1 (5 bases). This CDR3 has 14 amino acids. Per the germline V gene, CDR1 is GTSNPN and CDR2 is SVGIG (reference sequence). The V end lost 2 bases, the J end lost 10 bases, and 20 bases lay between the germline ends. The CDR3 sequence: CAWSSRSGDRRAFF. The CDR3 DNA sequence: TGTGCCTGGAGTTCCCGTAGTGGAGACAGAAGAGCTTTCTTT.

In regard to this clone: The same CDR3 also results from other DNA sequences found in this sample. The chain employs TRBV5-1 and TRBJ2-7; 7 bases match TRBD1. The CDR3 is 13 amino acids. Looked up from germline, CDR1 is SGHRS and CDR2 is YFSETQ. V dropped 7 bases and J dropped 2; count of bases not matched to a gene: 6. The CDR3 is CASRLGQAYEQYF. Here the CDR3 DNA reads TGCGCCAGCCGCCTTGGACAGGCCTACGAGCAGTACTTC. Based on the CDR3 plus reference TRBV5-1 and TRBJ2-7, the full variable domain is KAGVTQTPRYLIKTRGQQVTLSCSPISGHRSVSWYQQTPGQGLQFLFEYFSETQRNKGNFPGRFSGRQFSNSRSEMNVSTLELGDSALYLCASRLGQAYEQYFGPGTRLTVT.

The chain joins TRBV5-1 to TRBJ2-5, with 9 positions matching TRBD1. Germline V gene data show CDR1 as SGHRS and CDR2 as YFSETQ. V lost 3 bases, J lost 2 bases, and 5 bases stayed unmatched. The CDR3 covers 15 residues. Here the CDR3 reads CASSWGDRGQETQYF. Written as DNA, the CDR3 is TGCGCCAGCAGCTGGGGAGACAGGGGGCAAGAGACCCAGTACTTC. The entire variable domain, with the rest obtained from reference TRBV5-1 and TRBJ2-5, is as follows: KAGVTQTPRYLIKTRGQQVTLSCSPISGHRSVSWYQQTPGQGLQFLFEYFSETQRNKGNFPGRFSGRQFSNSRSEMNVSTLELGDSALYLCASSWGDRGQETQYFGPGTRLLVL.

This chain's CDR3 is CASSLTAGGFTDTQYF. CDR3 DNA sequence: TGCGCCAGCAGCTTGACGGCGGGAGGCTTCACAGATACGCAGTATTTT. The chain joins TRBV5-1 to TRBJ2-3, with 8 bases fitting TRBD2. The V gene's germline CDR1 is SGHRS and CDR2 YFSETQ. J lost 2 bases, V lost 1 base, and 6 bases had no gene match. The CDR3 sequence is 16 residues long.

The table lists this clone with a count of one. The CDR3 sequence is CASSTRRGAKQPQHF. The CDR3 bases are TGTGCCAGCAGTACCCGTCGGGGGGCAAAACAGCCCCAGCATTTT. The chain couples TRBV2 to TRBJ1-5, with a possible D match to TRBD1 (6 bases). The CDR3 totals 15 residues. V was clipped by 5 bases and J by 7 bases, with 18 bases between them. Germline CDR1 reads SNHLY; CDR2 reads FYNNEI.

The CDR3 region has the DNA TGTGCCAGCTCACCCGGGGGACAGGGGGCCGGTGGCTACACCTTC. Its translation is CASSPGGQGAGGYTF. This rearrangement joins TRBV18 to TRBJ1-2, with 12 bases identical to TRBD1. The junction had 6 bases not matched to a gene; V was cut back by 3 bases and J by 7 bases. This CDR3 has 15 amino acids. Germline CDR1 KGHSH, CDR2 LQKENI.

This clone is a singleton in its sample. This chain uses TRBV28 with TRBJ2-1; maybe TRBD2 (6 bases). This CDR3 has 13 amino acids. Deletions cut 3 bases from V and 3 bases from J, with 6 bases between. CDR1 MDHEN and CDR2 SYDVKM come from the germline V gene. The CDR3 spells CASSLRDYNEQFF. The CDR3 DNA reads TGTGCCAGCAGTTTGCGGGACTACAATGAGCAGTTCTTC.

J is TRBJ2-1 and V is TRBV10-3; possibly TRBD1 for D (6 bases). This CDR3 comprises 12 residues. The germline V gene encodes CDR1 ENHRY and CDR2 SYGVKD. V shed 7 bases and J shed 3 bases, with 7 bases lying between them. The CDR3 region has the DNA TGTGCCATCAAAGGGGGCTACAATGAGCAGTTCTTC. This gives the protein CAIKGGYNEQFF.

The table lists this clone with a count of one. The chain uses TRBV2 and TRBJ2-5, with a possible D match to TRBD1 (6 bases). CDR3 length equals 13 residues. The germline V gene has CDR1 SNHLY and CDR2 FYNNEI. Deletions cut 7 bases from V and 0 bases from J, with 9 bases between. The CDR3 nucleotides read TGTGCCAGCACCAGGGGAAACCAAGAGACCCAGTACTTC. This gives the protein CASTRGNQETQYF.

The rearrangement joins TRBV15 to TRBJ1-3, with TRBD1 identical over 8 bases. CDR1 and CDR2 (germline): LNHNV, YYDKDF (reference sequence). The CDR3 length is 14 residues. V was clipped by 5 bases and J by 5 bases; unmatched bases: 5. This CDR3 reads CATSGTGGRNTIYF. CDR3 in DNA: TGTGCCACCAGCGGAACAGGGGGGAGAAACACCATATATTTT.

The rearrangement links TRBV3-1 (or the pseudogene TRBV3-2) to TRBJ2-7; 11 nucleotides agree with TRBD2. The CDR3 is made up of 16 amino acids. V was clipped by 4 bases and J by 3 bases; unmatched bases: 8. Germline CDR1 is LGHDT and CDR2 is YNNKEL (reference sequence). DNA of the CDR3: TGTGCCAGCAGCCCCCCGACTAGCGGGGCTGACTACGAGCAGTACTTC. As protein: CASSPPTSGADYEQYF.